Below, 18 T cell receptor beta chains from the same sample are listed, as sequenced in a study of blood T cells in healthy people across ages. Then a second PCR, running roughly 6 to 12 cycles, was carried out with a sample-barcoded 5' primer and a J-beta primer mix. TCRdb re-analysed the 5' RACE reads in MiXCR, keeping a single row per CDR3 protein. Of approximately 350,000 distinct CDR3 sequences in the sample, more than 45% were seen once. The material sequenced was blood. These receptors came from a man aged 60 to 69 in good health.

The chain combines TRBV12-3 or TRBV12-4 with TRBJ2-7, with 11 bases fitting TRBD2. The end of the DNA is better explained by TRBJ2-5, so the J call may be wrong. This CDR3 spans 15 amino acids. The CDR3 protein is CASSTGTSGQETQYF. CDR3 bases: TGTGCCAGCAGTACCGGGACTAGCGGACAAGAGACCCAGTACTTC.

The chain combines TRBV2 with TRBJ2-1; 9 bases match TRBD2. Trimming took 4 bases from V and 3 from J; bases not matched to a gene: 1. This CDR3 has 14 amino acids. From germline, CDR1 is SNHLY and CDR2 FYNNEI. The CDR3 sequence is CASSGAGGYNEQFF. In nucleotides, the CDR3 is TGTGCCAGCAGTGGAGCGGGGGGCTACAATGAGCAGTTCTTC.

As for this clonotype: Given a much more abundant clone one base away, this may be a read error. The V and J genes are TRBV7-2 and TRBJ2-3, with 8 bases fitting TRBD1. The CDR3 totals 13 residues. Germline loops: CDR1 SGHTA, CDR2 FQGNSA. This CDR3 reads CASGGQGRDTRYF. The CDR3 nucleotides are TGTGCCAGCGGAGGACAGGGAAGAGATACGCGGTATTTT.

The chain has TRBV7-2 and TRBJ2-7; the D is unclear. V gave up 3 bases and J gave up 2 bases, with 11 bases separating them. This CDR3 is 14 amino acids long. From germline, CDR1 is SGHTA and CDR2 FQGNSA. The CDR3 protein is CASSLSSFTYEQYF. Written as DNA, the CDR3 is TGTGCCAGCAGCTTGAGCAGCTTTACCTACGAGCAGTACTTC.

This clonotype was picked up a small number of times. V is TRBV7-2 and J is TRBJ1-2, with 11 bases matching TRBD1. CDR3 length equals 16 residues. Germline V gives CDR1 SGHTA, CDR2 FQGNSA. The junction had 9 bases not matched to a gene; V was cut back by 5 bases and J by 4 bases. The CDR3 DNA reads TGTGCCAGCAGCCTACGCCCTGGGACAGGGGGCTATGGCTACACCTTC. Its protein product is CASSLRPGTGGYGYTF.

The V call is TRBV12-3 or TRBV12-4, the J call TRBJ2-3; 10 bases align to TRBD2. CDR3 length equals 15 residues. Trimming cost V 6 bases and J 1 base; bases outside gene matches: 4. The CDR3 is CASRRTSGGTDTQYF. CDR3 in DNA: TGTGCCAGCAGGCGTACTAGCGGGGGCACAGATACGCAGTATTTT.

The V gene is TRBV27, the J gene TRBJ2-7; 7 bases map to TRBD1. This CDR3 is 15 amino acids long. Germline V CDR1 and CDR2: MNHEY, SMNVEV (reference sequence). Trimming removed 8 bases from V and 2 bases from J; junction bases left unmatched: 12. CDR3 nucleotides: TGTGCCAGCTCCGTCGGGGACAGACGAACCTACGAGCAGTACTTC. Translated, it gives CASSVGDRRTYEQYF.

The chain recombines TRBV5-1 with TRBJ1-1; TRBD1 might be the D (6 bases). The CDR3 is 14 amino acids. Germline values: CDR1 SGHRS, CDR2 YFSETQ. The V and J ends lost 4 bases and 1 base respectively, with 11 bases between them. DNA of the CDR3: TGCGCCAGCAGCCGCCGACAGGCGAACACTGAAGCTTTCTTT. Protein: CASSRRQANTEAFF.

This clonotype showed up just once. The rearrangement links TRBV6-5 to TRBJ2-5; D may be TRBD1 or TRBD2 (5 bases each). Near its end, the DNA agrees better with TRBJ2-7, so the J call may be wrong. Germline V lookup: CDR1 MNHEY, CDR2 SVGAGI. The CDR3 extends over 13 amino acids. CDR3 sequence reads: CASSYASGGEQYF. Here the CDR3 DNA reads TGTGCCAGCAGTTACGCCTCTGGGGGCGAGCAGTACTTC.

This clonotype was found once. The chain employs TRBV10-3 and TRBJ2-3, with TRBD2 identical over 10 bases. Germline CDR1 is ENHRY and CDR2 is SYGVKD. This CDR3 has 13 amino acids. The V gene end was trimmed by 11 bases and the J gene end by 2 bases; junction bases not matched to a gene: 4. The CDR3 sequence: CAVGTSDTDTQYF. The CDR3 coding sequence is TGTGCCGTCGGGACTAGCGACACAGATACGCAGTATTTT.

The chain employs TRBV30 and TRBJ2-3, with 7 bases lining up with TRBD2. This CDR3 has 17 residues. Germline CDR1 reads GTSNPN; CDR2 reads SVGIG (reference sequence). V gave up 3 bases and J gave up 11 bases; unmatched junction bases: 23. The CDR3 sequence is CAWRRPYAKRGHRGQYF. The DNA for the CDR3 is TGTGCCTGGAGGAGACCGTATGCGAAGCGGGGTCATCGGGGGCAGTATTTT.

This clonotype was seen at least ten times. CDR3 sequence (DNA): TGTGCCAGCAGCTCCCTCTACGAGCAGTACTTC. This translates into CASSSLYEQYF. The chain uses TRBV5-6 and TRBJ2-7, with no clear D. This CDR3 contains 11 residues. Per germline, CDR1 SGHDT and CDR2 YYEEEE. Trimming cost V 3 bases and J 3 bases, with 4 bases left between them.

The CDR3 region is CASSQGWAGQETQYF. DNA of the CDR3: TGCGCCAGCAGCCAAGGCTGGGCGGGACAAGAGACCCAGTACTTC. The V call is TRBV4-1, the J call TRBJ2-5; D is perhaps TRBD2 (6 bases). V was cut by 1 base and J by 2 bases, with 11 bases left in between. The CDR3 spans 15 residues. CDR1 and CDR2 from the germline V gene are MGHRA and YSYEKL.

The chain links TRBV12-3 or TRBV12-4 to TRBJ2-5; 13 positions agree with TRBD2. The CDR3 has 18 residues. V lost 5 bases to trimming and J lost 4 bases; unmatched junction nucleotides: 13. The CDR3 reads CASSLTSGRAGVGETQYF. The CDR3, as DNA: TGTGCCAGCAGTCTAACTAGCGGGAGGGCCGGTGTTGGAGAGACCCAGTACTTC.

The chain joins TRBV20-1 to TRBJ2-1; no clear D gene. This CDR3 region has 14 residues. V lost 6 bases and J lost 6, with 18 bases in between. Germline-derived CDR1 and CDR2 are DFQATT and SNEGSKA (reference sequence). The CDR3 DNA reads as TGCAGTGCCCCTCCCCCTACGTTGGGCAATGAGCAGTTCTTC. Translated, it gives CSAPPPTLGNEQFF.

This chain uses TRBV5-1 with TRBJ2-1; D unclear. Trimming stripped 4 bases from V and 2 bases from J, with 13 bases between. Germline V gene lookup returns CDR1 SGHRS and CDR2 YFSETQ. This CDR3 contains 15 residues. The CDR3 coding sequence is TGCGCCAGCAGCGCCGTAGGGTCCCCCTACAATGAGCAGTTCTTC. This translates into CASSAVGSPYNEQFF. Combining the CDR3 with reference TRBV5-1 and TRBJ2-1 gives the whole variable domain KAGVTQTPRYLIKTRGQQVTLSCSPISGHRSVSWYQQTPGQGLQFLFEYFSETQRNKGNFPGRFSGRQFSNSRSEMNVSTLELGDSALYLCASSAVGSPYNEQFFGPGTRLTVL.

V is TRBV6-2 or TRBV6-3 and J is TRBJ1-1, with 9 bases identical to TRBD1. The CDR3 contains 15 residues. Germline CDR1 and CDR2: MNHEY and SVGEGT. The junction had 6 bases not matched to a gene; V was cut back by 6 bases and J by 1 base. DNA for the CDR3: TGTGCCAGCAGCCACGGGGGACAGGGGAACACTGAAGCTTTCTTT. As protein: CASSHGGQGNTEAFF.

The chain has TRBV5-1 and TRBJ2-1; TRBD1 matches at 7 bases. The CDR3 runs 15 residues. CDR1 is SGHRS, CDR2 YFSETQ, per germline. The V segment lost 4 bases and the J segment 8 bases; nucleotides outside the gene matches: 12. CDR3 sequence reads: CASSPRRTGVDEQFF. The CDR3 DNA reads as TGCGCCAGCAGCCCCCGTCGAACAGGGGTCGATGAGCAGTTCTTC.